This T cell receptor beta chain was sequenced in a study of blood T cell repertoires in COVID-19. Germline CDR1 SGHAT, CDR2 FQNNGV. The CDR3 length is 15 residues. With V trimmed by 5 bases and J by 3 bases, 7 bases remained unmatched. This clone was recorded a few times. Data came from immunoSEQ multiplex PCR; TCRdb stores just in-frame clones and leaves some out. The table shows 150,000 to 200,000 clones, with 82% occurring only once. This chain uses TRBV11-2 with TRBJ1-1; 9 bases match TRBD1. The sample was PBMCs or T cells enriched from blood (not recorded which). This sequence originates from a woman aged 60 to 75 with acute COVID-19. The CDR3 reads CASSTTGGGHTEAFF. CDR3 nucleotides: TGTGCCAGCAGCACAACAGGGGGCGGCCACACTGAAGCTTTCTTT.